Shown below are 5 T cell receptor beta chains from a single sample sequenced in a study of cytomegalovirus exposure and HLA in healthy donors. The PCR had 60 Vbeta and 13 Jbeta primers. Profiled with immunoSEQ multiplex PCR; TCRdb holds only in-frame clones, not every one. This sample carries more than 90,000 clones, roughly four fifths of them seen once, and the ten largest clones take over 20%. Sequencing was done on a sample of PBMCs. The source of these receptors is a man aged 30 to 39 in good health and CMV-seropositive.

This chain joins TRBV18 and TRBJ1-1, with 10 bases aligning to TRBD1. Germline V lookup: CDR1 KGHSH, CDR2 LQKENI. The CDR3 is made up of 17 amino acids. The ends lost 0 bases at V and 6 bases at J; junction bases unmatched: 10. The CDR3 region has the DNA TGTGCCAGCTCACCACCGTTCGGACAGGGGGACCTGGCTGAAGCTTTCTTT. Amino acid sequence: CASSPPFGQGDLAEAFF. Filled out from reference TRBV18 and TRBJ1-1, the complete variable domain reads NAGVMQNPRHLVRRRGQEARLRCSPMKGHSHVYWYRQLPEEGLKFMVYLQKENIIDESGMPKERFSAEFPKEGPSILRIQQVVRGDSAAYFCASSPPFGQGDLAEAFFGQGTRLTVV.

The chain combines TRBV5-1 with TRBJ1-6; D possibly corresponds to TRBD1 (5 bases). V was cut by 3 bases and J by 7 bases, with 14 bases left in between. Germline V lookup: CDR1 SGHRS, CDR2 YFSETQ. The CDR3 is 15 residues long. This CDR3 is CASSSLDTPNSPLHF. Here the CDR3 DNA reads TGCGCCAGCAGCTCGCTGGACACACCCAATTCACCCCTCCACTTT.

This clone appeared a single time. The chain joins TRBV19 to TRBJ1-5; 7 nucleotides agree with TRBD1. The CDR3 contains 15 residues. Trimming removed 4 bases from V and 6 bases from J; junction bases left unmatched: 9. Per the germline V gene, CDR1 is LNHDA and CDR2 is SQIVND (reference sequence). The CDR3 nucleotides are TGTGCCAGTAGTACGGGGGTTCACAGGGGTCAGCCCCAGCATTTT. Translation gives CASSTGVHRGQPQHF.

The chain links TRBV10-3 to TRBJ2-3, with D tentatively TRBD1 (6 bases). The germline V gene encodes CDR1 ENHRY and CDR2 SYGVKD. V lost 3 bases and J 1 base, leaving 11 bases between the germline ends. This CDR3 is 15 amino acids long. CDR3 coding DNA: TGTGCCATCAGTGACCCCGGGACACGCACAGATACGCAGTATTTT. It is translated as CAISDPGTRTDTQYF.

The V call is TRBV9, the J call TRBJ1-3; possible D gene TRBD1, 5 bases. The CDR3 totals 15 residues. Germline V gives CDR1 SGDLS, CDR2 YYNGEE. V was shortened by 5 bases and J by 0 bases, with 12 bases between the two germline ends. The CDR3 nucleotides read TGTGCCAGCAGTTCGGGGGGTTACTCTGGAAACACCATATATTTT. It yields the protein CASSSGGYSGNTIYF.